The present entry profiles one T cell receptor beta chain with its context. The data stem from a study of shared clonotypes between healthy human individuals. Germline V gene data show CDR1 as SQVTM and CDR2 as ANQGSEA. The V end lost 5 bases, the J end lost 5 bases, and 9 bases lay between the germline ends. This CDR3 region has 12 residues. Using roughly 180 ng DNA, around 30,000 T cell genomes, the sorted-subset replicate PCRs were run. Some clones are missing from TCRdb's copy, which holds only in-frame ones; the method was immunoSEQ multiplex PCR. The sample comprises fewer than 850,000 clones, around 96% of which are singletons, and 0.2% to 0.25% rests with the top ten. Naive CD8 isolation took CD45RO-negative cells positively selected for CCR7 and excluded terminally differentiated effector memory CD45RA+ cells. Healthy HIV-negative adults without recent acute infections or vaccinations served as donors.

The rearrangement uses TRBV29-1 and TRBJ1-4; D might be TRBD1 (6 bases). The clonotype was recovered from a man under 40 in good health. The sample was naive CD8+ T cells sorted from blood. The CDR3 DNA is TGCAGCGTTTACGGGGGCAATGAAAAACTGTTTTTT. Amino acid sequence: CSVYGGNEKLFF.